These 32 T cell receptor beta chains were sequenced from one sample in a study of blood T cell repertoires in COVID-19. The assay was immunoSEQ multiplex PCR, and TCRdb's table has in-frame clones only and misses some. The sample consists of 250,000 or so clones, roughly 82% of them appearing once. Sequenced input: peripheral blood. These receptors were taken from a man in his forties who had recovered from COVID-19.

The rearrangement uses TRBV5-1 and TRBJ1-2; TRBD1 might be the D (6 bases). The CDR3 is 14 residues long. V dropped 0 bases and J dropped 8 bases, with 14 bases sitting between them. Germline lookup yields CDR1 SGHRS and CDR2 YFSETQ. The CDR3 sequence: CASSLAGRGQGYTF. As DNA, the CDR3 is TGCGCCAGCAGCTTGGCAGGCCGGGGACAAGGCTACACCTTC.

V is TRBV7-9 and J is TRBJ2-5; 7 bases are shared with TRBD1. This CDR3 is 16 amino acids long. The ends lost 7 bases at V and 2 bases at J; junction bases unmatched: 13. Germline V gene lookup returns CDR1 SEHNR and CDR2 FQNEAQ (reference sequence). DNA for the CDR3: TGTGCCAGCATGAATCGTGGCAGGGGGTTTCAAGAGACCCAGTACTTC. It yields the protein CASMNRGRGFQETQYF.

This clone was detected once. The V and J genes are TRBV5-6 and TRBJ2-2; TRBD1 matches at 7 bases. With 1 base clipped from V and 3 bases from J, the junction kept 6 bases outside the gene matches. The CDR3 extends over 16 amino acids. Germline V gene sequence: CDR1 SGHDT, CDR2 YYEEEE. The CDR3 DNA is TGTGCCAGCAGCTTGAGCCAGGGGGTGGACACCGGGGAGCTGTTTTTT. It is translated as CASSLSQGVDTGELFF.

J is TRBJ1-2 and V is TRBV5-1, with D tentatively TRBD1 (6 bases). Trimming removed 0 bases at V and 2 bases at J, with 11 bases between. The germline CDR1 and CDR2 sequences are SGHRS and YFSETQ. The CDR3 contains 15 residues. The CDR3 sequence: CASSLDPGQNYGYTF. CDR3 coding DNA: TGCGCCAGCAGCTTGGACCCAGGACAGAACTATGGCTACACCTTC. Variable domain in full (rest from reference TRBV5-1 and TRBJ1-2): KAGVTQTPRYLIKTRGQQVTLSCSPISGHRSVSWYQQTPGQGLQFLFEYFSETQRNKGNFPGRFSGRQFSNSRSEMNVSTLELGDSALYLCASSLDPGQNYGYTFGSGTRLTVV.

The genes are TRBV4-1 and TRBJ2-7, with 10 bases that match TRBD2. The CDR3 covers 16 residues. V shed 3 bases, J shed 0 bases, and the junction held 5 bases outside the gene matches. CDR1 is MGHRA, CDR2 YSYEKL, per germline. DNA for the CDR3: TGCGCCAGCAGCCAGGAAAGCGGGGGGGCCTCCTACGAGCAGTACTTC. Its translation: CASSQESGGASYEQYF.

The rearrangement links TRBV6-2 or TRBV6-3 to TRBJ2-1; 8 nucleotides line up with TRBD2. Germline assignment: CDR1 MNHEY and CDR2 SVGEGT. There are 16 residues in the CDR3. V gave up 1 base and J gave up 1 base; unmatched junction bases: 3. The CDR3 bases are TGTGCCAGCAGTTACTTATCGGGGGGGTCCTACAATGAGCAGTTCTTC. The encoded protein is CASSYLSGGSYNEQFF.

The chain is built from TRBV7-9 and TRBJ2-1; the D gene is possibly TRBD1 (7 bases). Trimming removed 2 bases at V and 8 bases at J, with 13 bases between. Per the germline V gene, CDR1 is SEHNR and CDR2 is FQNEAQ (reference sequence). The CDR3 totals 14 residues. The CDR3 sequence: CASSLRQGGHEQFF. As DNA, the CDR3 is TGTGCCAGCAGCTTAAGACAGGGAGGCCATGAGCAGTTCTTC.

V gene TRBV3-1 (or the pseudogene TRBV3-2) combines with J gene TRBJ1-6; D gene unclear. V was trimmed by 3 bases and J by 0 bases, leaving 6 bases between them. CDR1 and CDR2 (germline): LGHDT, YNNKEL (reference sequence). CDR3 size: 15 residues. DNA of the CDR3: TGTGCCAGCAGCCAGGGCAGCTCCTATAATTCACCCCTCCACTTT. Encoded protein: CASSQGSSYNSPLHF.

The rearrangement joins TRBV12-3 or TRBV12-4 to TRBJ2-7; TRBD2 agrees at 8 bases. This CDR3 comprises 12 residues. V trimming: 10 bases; J trimming: 3 bases; junction bases outside the gene matches: 5. CDR3 DNA: TGTGCCACGTCACGGGGGGGCTACGAGCAGTACTTC. It translates to CATSRGGYEQYF.

The chain joins TRBV4-1 to TRBJ2-5; TRBD1 aligns across 10 bases. CDR3 length: 14 amino acids. J lost 5 bases, V lost 4 bases, and 4 bases had no gene match. Germline CDR1 and CDR2: MGHRA and YSYEKL. Here the CDR3 reads CASSRDRGPETQYF. DNA for the CDR3: TGCGCCAGCAGCCGGGACAGGGGCCCGGAGACCCAGTACTTC.

This clone was detected a few times. The chain uses TRBV5-1 and TRBJ1-2, with TRBD1 matching over 7 bases. The germline V gene has CDR1 SGHRS and CDR2 YFSETQ. Germline trimming cut 2 bases from V and 3 bases from J; bases unmatched to any gene: 1. The CDR3 totals 13 residues. The CDR3 protein is CASSLDRDYGYTF. CDR3 sequence (DNA): TGCGCCAGCAGCTTAGACAGGGACTATGGCTACACCTTC.

The V gene is TRBV18, the J gene TRBJ1-2; 8 nucleotides align to TRBD1. This CDR3 spans 12 amino acids. Germline V gene lookup returns CDR1 KGHSH and CDR2 LQKENI. The ends lost 5 bases at V and 6 bases at J; junction bases unmatched: 2. The CDR3 spells CASSSTGDGYTF. CDR3 nucleotide sequence: TGTGCCAGCTCATCGACAGGGGATGGCTACACCTTC.

This clone showed up just a few times. The chain links TRBV18 to TRBJ1-1; 8 positions agree with TRBD1. Germline CDR1 and CDR2: KGHSH and LQKENI. The V and J ends lost 4 bases and 5 bases, in that order; junction bases with no gene match: 3. CDR3 length: 13 amino acids. The CDR3 DNA sequence: TGTGCCAGCTCACGCGACAGGGGTACTGAAGCTTTCTTT. Encoded protein: CASSRDRGTEAFF.

This sequence joins TRBV2 and TRBJ2-2; D unresolved. The V and J ends lost 1 base and 4 bases respectively, with 7 bases between them. The CDR3 contains 14 residues. CDR1 and CDR2 from the germline V gene are SNHLY and FYNNEI. CDR3 loop: CASSEDSSTGELFF. CDR3 nucleotide sequence: TGTGCCAGCAGTGAAGACAGTAGCACCGGGGAGCTGTTTTTT.

Here the CDR3 DNA reads TGCAGCGTTTCGGGAAATAGGAATGAAAAACTGTTTTTT. Translation gives CSVSGNRNEKLFF. The chain combines TRBV29-1 with TRBJ1-4; unclear D gene. This CDR3 has 13 residues. The V end lost 5 bases, the J end lost 5 bases, and 12 bases lay between the germline ends. CDR1 and CDR2 (germline): SQVTM, ANQGSEA.

The chain combines TRBV9 with TRBJ1-6; a possible D gene is TRBD1 (5 bases). The V and J ends lost 2 bases and 3 bases respectively, with 9 bases between them. The CDR3 totals 15 residues. Germline CDR1 is SGDLS and CDR2 is YYNGEE. Here the CDR3 reads CASSVTGDYNSPLHF. In nucleotides, the CDR3 is TGTGCCAGCAGCGTCACAGGAGACTATAATTCACCCCTCCACTTT.

The V gene is TRBV5-5, the J gene TRBJ1-1; TRBD1 might be the D (6 bases). The CDR3 is made up of 15 amino acids. V was cut by 0 bases and J by 6 bases, with 15 bases left in between. From germline, CDR1 is SGHKS and CDR2 YYEKEE (reference sequence). The CDR3, as DNA: TGTGCCAGCAGCTTGGTGAGGCAGGGGTTCTCTGAAGCTTTCTTT. Translated, it gives CASSLVRQGFSEAFF.

The V call is TRBV6-5, the J call TRBJ1-2, with D possibly matching TRBD1 (5 bases). Germline loops: CDR1 MNHEY, CDR2 SVGAGI. The V end lost 0 bases, the J end lost 0 bases, and 11 bases lay between the germline ends. This CDR3 region has 16 residues. CDR3 DNA: TGTGCCAGCAGTTACTCGAAGGGGTTTACTAACTATGGCTACACCTTC. It translates to CASSYSKGFTNYGYTF.

V gene TRBV2 combines with J gene TRBJ1-3; possibly TRBD1 for D (6 bases). CDR3 length: 17 amino acids. The V end was cut by 2 bases, the J end by 0 bases, with 14 bases between. Germline V gene lookup returns CDR1 SNHLY and CDR2 FYNNEI. CDR3 in DNA: TGTGCCAGCAGTGAAATAGGGGGTCAAAGCTCTGGAAACACCATATATTTT. Protein product: CASSEIGGQSSGNTIYF.

The rearrangement uses TRBV7-9 and TRBJ1-3; D might be TRBD1 (6 bases). The CDR3 loop spans 16 amino acids. Germline CDR1 and CDR2: SEHNR and FQNEAQ (reference sequence). Trimming took off 1 base at V and 3 bases at J, with 13 bases between the two ends. CDR3 residues: CASSLGLRGGGNTIYF. CDR3 nucleotide sequence: TGTGCCAGCAGCTTAGGTTTGCGAGGGGGTGGAAACACCATATATTTT.

This chain links TRBV5-4 with TRBJ2-7; D is perhaps TRBD2 (7 bases). Between the trimmed V and J ends, which lost 7 bases and 2 bases, there was a span of 22 bases. This CDR3 comprises 16 residues. Germline V CDR1 and CDR2: SGHNT, YYREEE (reference sequence). The CDR3 loop is CASFDGGGAGAYEQYF. CDR3 coding DNA: TGTGCCAGCTTCGACGGCGGGGGCGCCGGGGCCTACGAGCAGTACTTC.

In this sample, this clone turned up a few times. The rearrangement links TRBV10-3 to TRBJ1-1, with 8 bases identical to TRBD1. J gave up 3 bases and V 10 bases, and 7 bases lay outside the gene matches. CDR1 is ENHRY, CDR2 SYGVKD, per germline. CDR3 length: 13 amino acids. This CDR3 is CATKGQEYTEAFF. The CDR3 coding sequence is TGTGCCACAAAGGGACAGGAGTACACTGAAGCTTTCTTT.

The V gene is TRBV9, the J gene TRBJ1-4; D gene unclear. The CDR3 runs to 19 residues. Trimming pared 4 bases from V and 6 bases from J, leaving 28 bases between. Germline CDR1 reads SGDLS; CDR2 reads YYNGEE. The CDR3 sequence: CASSPTRPGFQLKDEKLFF. CDR3 nucleotide sequence: TGTGCCAGCAGCCCGACCCGACCAGGATTCCAACTCAAGGATGAAAAACTGTTTTTT.

The chain employs TRBV13 and TRBJ2-7; 7 nucleotides line up with TRBD1. After removal of 4 bases from V and 3 bases from J, the junction contained 3 bases not matched to a gene. The CDR3 runs 13 residues. Germline CDR1 PRHDT, CDR2 FYEKMQ (reference sequence). As DNA, the CDR3 is TGTGCCAGCAGCTCGAGGGACAGCTACGAGCAGTACTTC. Residues: CASSSRDSYEQYF.

This chain links TRBV7-8 with TRBJ1-3; no clear D. Trimming took off 5 bases at V and 4 bases at J, with 15 bases between the two ends. The germline V gene encodes CDR1 SGHVS and CDR2 FQNEAQ. The CDR3 sequence is 15 residues long. This CDR3 reads CASSAASGEGNTIYF. CDR3 nucleotide sequence: TGTGCCAGCAGCGCAGCGTCCGGGGAAGGAAACACCATATATTTT.

The gene calls are TRBV4-3 and TRBJ1-1, with D maybe TRBD1 (5 bases). CDR1 and CDR2 from the germline V gene are LGHNA and YSLEER. Trimming took off 2 bases at V and 4 bases at J, with 8 bases between the two ends. This CDR3 comprises 13 residues. The CDR3 spells CASSQTGPTEAFF. DNA for the CDR3: TGCGCCAGCAGCCAAACAGGCCCCACTGAAGCTTTCTTT.

The V and J genes are TRBV6-5 and TRBJ1-6, with D unclear. Germline V gene data show CDR1 as MNHEY and CDR2 as SVGAGI. This CDR3 region has 12 residues. Deletions cut 8 bases from V and 9 bases from J, with 11 bases between. In DNA form, the CDR3 reads TGTGCCAGCGCGGGGTCCGTTTCACCCCTCCACTTT. Amino acid sequence: CASAGSVSPLHF.

A word on this clone: The sample holds other DNA sequences that translate to the same CDR3. V is TRBV7-2 and J is TRBJ2-5, with a tentative D call TRBD2 (6 bases). From germline, CDR1 is SGHTA and CDR2 FQGNSA. The V end was cut by 5 bases, the J end by 5 bases, with 15 bases between. CDR3 length: 14 amino acids. In nucleotides, the CDR3 is TGTGCCAGCAGCCCCCTAGGTCTAGCGGAGACCCAGTACTTC. Protein product: CASSPLGLAETQYF.

V usage is TRBV5-4 and J usage is TRBJ1-1; TRBD1 is a possible D gene (5 bases). Germline lookup yields CDR1 SGHNT and CDR2 YYREEE (reference sequence). Trimming pared 2 bases from V and 1 base from J, leaving 9 bases between. The CDR3 extends over 14 amino acids. The DNA for the CDR3 is TGTGCCAGCAGCTTTTTGGGGGGGAACACTGAAGCTTTCTTT. As protein: CASSFLGGNTEAFF.

The rearrangement joins TRBV5-1 to TRBJ1-4; TRBD1 matches at 10 bases. The CDR3 runs 15 residues. V lost 3 bases to trimming and J lost 8 bases; unmatched junction nucleotides: 7. The germline V gene has CDR1 SGHRS and CDR2 YFSETQ. The DNA for the CDR3 is TGCGCCAGCAGCTGGACCGGGACAGGGGCAGAAAAACTGTTTTTT. It specifies CASSWTGTGAEKLFF.

The sample holds a few counts of this clone. The CDR3 sequence: CSASSSSGTYNEQFF. CDR3 nucleotides: TGCAGTGCTAGTTCTTCTAGCGGAACCTACAATGAGCAGTTCTTC. The chain is built from TRBV20-1 and TRBJ2-1; 7 bases agree with TRBD2. Losses at the gene ends were 3 bases for V and 2 bases for J; bases not matched to a gene: 7. Germline values: CDR1 DFQATT, CDR2 SNEGSKA (reference sequence). The CDR3 is made up of 15 amino acids.

The chain joins TRBV5-4 to TRBJ2-2, with 11 bases aligning to TRBD2. The CDR3 runs 16 residues. J gave up 2 bases and V 2 bases, and 2 bases lay outside the gene matches. The germline gives CDR1 SGHNT, CDR2 YYREEE (reference sequence). DNA of the CDR3: TGTGCCAGCAGCTTACTAGCGGGAGCCAACACCGGGGAGCTGTTTTTT. Protein: CASSLLAGANTGELFF.